This T cell receptor (beta chain) was obtained from a study of blood T cell repertoires in COVID-19. Overall study context: COVID-19 samples from acute and convalescent phases originated in the United States, Italy and Spain.

Here immunoSEQ multiplex PCR was the method, and the copy in TCRdb shows in-frame clones only, minus some. The sample holds about 320,000 clones, more than 90% seen once. This clone was counted between two and nine times. This CDR3 contains 13 residues. CDR1 is ENHRY, CDR2 SYGVKD, per germline. The ends lost 6 bases at V and 6 bases at J; junction bases unmatched: 7. This TCR came from a woman aged 25 to 39 who had been exposed to COVID-19. This chain connects TRBV10-3 to TRBJ1-1; 7 bases align to TRBD1. The sequencing sample was made of PBMCs or T cells enriched from blood (not recorded which). The CDR3, as DNA: TGTGCCATCAGCAGACAGGGAGGAGCTGAAGCTTTCTTT. This gives the protein CAISRQGGAEAFF.